Listed below are T cell receptor beta chains from one sample, sequenced in a study of cytomegalovirus exposure and HLA in healthy donors. Repertoires were generated with immunoSEQ multiplex PCR, while TCRdb's copy carries only in-frame clones and drops some. The sample has around 130,000 clones, approximately 78% seen once. The material sequenced was PBMCs. These TCRs come from a human donor in good health. CDR3s include the opening cysteine and the closing phenylalanine or tryptophan. The D gene is left open where the match is weak. The listing skips clone size in some rows; elsewhere it reads once, few, many or a size class.

V,size,D,J,DNA,CDR3
TRBV18,few,TRBD1,TRBJ1-1,TGTGCCAGCTCACCCTCGACAGGGCCGAACACTGAAGCTTTCTTT,CASSPSTGPNTEAFF
TRBV30,.,.,TRBJ1-1,TGTGCCTGGAGTGGAGTGGGGCTAGGTACTGAAGCTTTCTTT,CAWSGVGLGTEAFF
TRBV13,.,.,TRBJ1-1,TGTGCCAGCAGCTACATTCGGGGGGCGCAGGAAACTGAAGCTTTCTTT,CASSYIRGAQETEAFF
TRBV5-8,.,.,TRBJ2-1,TGTGCCAGCAGCCCCCGGACTAGGGGGAATGAGCAGTTCTTC,CASSPRTRGNEQFF
TRBV6-5,.,.,TRBJ1-1,TGTGCCAGCAGTTACGGGGCGTATAACACTGAAGCTTTCTTT,CASSYGAYNTEAFF
TRBV11-2,.,TRBD2,TRBJ2-1,TGTGCCAGCAGCGATCAACTAGCGACCAGGGTCAACAATGAGCAGTTCTTC,CASSDQLATRVNNEQFF
TRBV20-1,.,.,TRBJ2-7,TGCAGTGCTAAGCGCGGGGAGCAGTACTTC,CSAKRGEQYF
TRBV19,once,TRBD2,TRBJ2-7,TGTGCCAGTAGTTCCACGACTAGCTTTTCGGGTAACGAGCAGTACTTC,CASSSTTSFSGNEQYF
TRBV2,few,TRBD1,TRBJ2-7,TGTGCCAGCAGAGATCTGTGGACAGGGAGCTCCTACGAGCAGTACTTC,CASRDLWTGSSYEQYF
TRBV19,.,.,TRBJ2-6,TGTGCCAGTAGTATGGGCACAGGGAGCGGGGCCAACGTCCTGACTTTC,CASSMGTGSGANVLTF